Included here is one T cell receptor beta chain sequence, with context. Its antigen is unidentified. These data belong to a study of ipilimumab plus nivolumab after autologous stem cell transplantation. From germline, CDR1 is LGHNT and CDR2 FRNRAP. The V end was cut by 1 base, the J end by 7 bases, with 14 bases between. The CDR3 covers 15 residues. Whole-study results and caveats: The authors say TCR, Treg and microbiome findings warrant further study.

Only in-frame clones appear in the TCRdb table, and some are missing; sequencing was by immunoSEQ multiplex PCR. The repertoire has under 4,000 clones, over 75% of them found once; the top ten carry about 25%. The sequencing used PBMCs, collected in a trial of ipilimumab plus nivolumab as post-transplant consolidation. The V gene is TRBV12-5, the J gene TRBJ2-1; D remains ambiguous. This clonotype was sampled from a male donor with multiple myeloma. The CDR3: CASGLGDGARNEQFF. The CDR3 DNA reads TGTGCTAGTGGTTTGGGTGACGGAGCCAGGAATGAGCAGTTCTTC.